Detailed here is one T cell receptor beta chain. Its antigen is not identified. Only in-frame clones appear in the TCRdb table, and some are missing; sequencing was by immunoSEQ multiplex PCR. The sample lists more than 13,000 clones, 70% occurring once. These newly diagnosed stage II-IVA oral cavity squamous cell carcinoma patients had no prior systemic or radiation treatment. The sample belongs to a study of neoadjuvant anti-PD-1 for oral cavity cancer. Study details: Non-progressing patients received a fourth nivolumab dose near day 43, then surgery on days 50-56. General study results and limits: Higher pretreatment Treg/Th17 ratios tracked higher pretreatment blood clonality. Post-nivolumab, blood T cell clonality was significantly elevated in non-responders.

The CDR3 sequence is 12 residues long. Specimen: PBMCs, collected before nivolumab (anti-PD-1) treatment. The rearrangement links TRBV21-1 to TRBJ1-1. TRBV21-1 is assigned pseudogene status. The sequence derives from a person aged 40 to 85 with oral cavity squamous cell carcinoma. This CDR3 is CASKWGGLGAFF. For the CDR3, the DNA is TGTGCCAGCAAGTGGGGGGGCCTTGGGGCTTTCTTT.